Presented here are 20 T cell receptor beta chains from one specimen sequenced in a study of monozygotic twins with inflammatory bowel disease. Using the 5' RACE reads, TCRdb records one entry per CDR3 protein without DNA. The table counts 200,000 to 250,000 distinct CDR3 sequences; approximately 1.6% lies in the top ten. Sequenced: blood. The receptors were gathered from a human donor with ulcerative colitis or Crohn's disease, or a healthy co-twin of an affected twin (not recorded which).

The rearrangement uses TRBV4-2 and TRBJ1-2; TCRdb's assignment of TRBD1 cannot be checked, as there is no DNA. This CDR3 region has 14 residues. CDR1 and CDR2 (germline): LGHNA, YNFKEQ. The CDR3 spells CASSLLDSPYGYTF.

V and J are TRBV7-6 and TRBJ1-1; TCRdb's D call, TRBD1, is unchecked because there is no DNA. CDR1 is SGHVS and CDR2 is FNYEAQ in the germline V gene. There are 12 residues in the CDR3. The CDR3 sequence is CASSLQAGEAFF.

The chain recombines TRBV28 with TRBJ2-7; TCRdb's D gene call, TRBD2, goes unchecked for lack of DNA. Germline CDR1 MDHEN, CDR2 SYDVKM. The CDR3 covers 16 residues. The CDR3 sequence is CASSLSIDRADYEQYF.

The J gene is TRBJ1-2, the V gene TRBV15; lacking DNA, the TRBD1 call made by TCRdb goes unchecked. The CDR3 totals 13 residues. Germline CDR1 reads LNHNV; CDR2 reads YYDKDF (reference sequence). Here the CDR3 reads CATTAGLGYGYTF.

This chain connects TRBV6-1 to TRBJ2-4; there is no DNA to check the TCRdb D call of TRBD2. The CDR3 runs 17 residues. The germline V gene encodes CDR1 MNHNS and CDR2 SASEGT. Here the CDR3 reads CASGSGGNSLAKNIQYF.

The rearrangement links TRBV20-1 to TRBJ2-3. The CDR3 sequence is 13 residues long. Germline CDR1 DFQATT, CDR2 SNEGSKA (reference sequence). The CDR3 reads CSAPTERTDTRYF.

The rearrangement joins TRBV29-1 to TRBJ2-3; TCRdb names TRBD1, which stays unverified in the absence of DNA. The CDR3 spans 12 residues. Germline loops: CDR1 SQVTM, CDR2 ANQGSEA. CDR3 loop: CSGDRGRDTQYF.

V usage is TRBV29-1 and J usage is TRBJ2-1; without DNA, the TCRdb call of TRBD1 cannot be checked. CDR3 length equals 16 residues. Germline CDR1 and CDR2: SQVTM and ANQGSEA. CDR3 loop: CSVDGAGTPPYNEQFF.

The rearrangement uses TRBV4-1 and TRBJ2-1. The CDR3 has 17 residues. Germline CDR1 MGHRA, CDR2 YSYEKL. The CDR3 reads CASSQVVPTIHNDEQFF.

The chain couples TRBV2 to TRBJ1-2; without DNA, the TCRdb call of TRBD1 cannot be checked. This CDR3 is 15 amino acids long. In germline, CDR1 is SNHLY, CDR2 FYNNEI. CDR3 sequence reads: CASSVNPGGRNGYTF.

This chain links TRBV20-1 with TRBJ2-7; TCRdb designates TRBD2, a call that cannot be tested without DNA. Germline CDR1 reads DFQATT; CDR2 reads SNEGSKA (reference sequence). CDR3 length: 15 residues. CDR3 amino acids: CSAREGGGRIYEQYF.

This chain joins TRBV6-4 and TRBJ2-7. CDR1 is MRHNA, CDR2 SNTAGT, per germline. CDR3 size: 13 residues. CDR3 protein: CASTTGTSYEQYF.

V usage is TRBV20-1 and J usage is TRBJ2-5; absent DNA, TCRdb's TRBD1 call cannot be checked. The CDR3 consists of 14 residues. Germline CDR1 reads DFQATT; CDR2 reads SNEGSKA (reference sequence). CDR3 loop: CSADRDRGQETQYF.

J is TRBJ2-3 and V is TRBV19; the TCRdb call, TRBD1, lacks DNA for checking. There are 16 residues in the CDR3. Per germline, CDR1 LNHDA and CDR2 SQIVND (reference sequence). CDR3: CASRFSVGGLTDTQYF.

The chain couples TRBV7-9 to TRBJ2-7. Germline-derived CDR1 and CDR2 are SEHNR and FQNEAQ (reference sequence). The CDR3 totals 13 residues. The CDR3 sequence is CAGSTQIPYEQYF.

The chain joins TRBV7-9 to TRBJ2-5; TCRdb proposes TRBD1, but this gene call is untestable without DNA. Per the germline V gene, CDR1 is SEHNR and CDR2 is FQNEAQ (reference sequence). This CDR3 comprises 15 residues. CDR3 amino acids: CASSSQGIVEATQYF.

The chain uses TRBV5-1 and TRBJ2-3; no DNA is available, so the TRBD1 call from TCRdb remains unchecked. The CDR3 contains 15 residues. Germline V gene lookup returns CDR1 SGHRS and CDR2 YFSETQ. CDR3 protein: CASSLDRGRVDTQYF.

This chain links TRBV19 with TRBJ1-5; TCRdb returns TRBD1, unconfirmable since there is no DNA. The CDR3 consists of 18 residues. Germline lookup yields CDR1 LNHDA and CDR2 SQIVND (reference sequence). The CDR3 protein is CASSIDLTAQGRNQPQHF. Supplemented by reference TRBV19 and TRBJ1-5, the full variable domain reads DGGITQSPKYLFRKEGQNVTLSCEQNLNHDAMYWYRQDPGQGLRLIYYSQIVNDFQKGDIAEGYSVSREKKESFPLTVTSAQKNPTAFYLCASSIDLTAQGRNQPQHFGDGTRLSIL.

The chain recombines TRBV6-5 with TRBJ2-1. This CDR3 region has 12 residues. The germline V gene has CDR1 MNHEY and CDR2 SVGAGI. Here the CDR3 reads CASSRGRHEQFF.

The chain has TRBV20-1 and TRBJ1-4; TCRdb names TRBD1, which stays unverified in the absence of DNA. Germline V gene sequence: CDR1 DFQATT, CDR2 SNEGSKA (reference sequence). The CDR3 spans 13 residues. CDR3 region: CSAAGQLNEKLFF.